Presented here are 11 T cell receptor beta chains from one specimen sequenced in a study of T cells in Graves' hyperthyroidism and ophthalmopathy. Amplified regions were TCR beta CDR3 sequences from RNA transcripts. In the first-round RT-PCR of the TCR CDR3, the HTBI primer set was used. TCRdb re-called the multiplex PCR reads with MiXCR, one entry per CDR3 protein. Of a few hundred thousand distinct CDR3 sequences in the sample, 13% to 15% were seen once. The specimen was blood. These receptor sequences come from a young woman with Graves' hyperthyroidism.

This clonotype was counted only a few times. The rearrangement uses TRBV19 and TRBJ2-3; tentatively, D is TRBD1 (6 bases). CDR3 length: 15 residues. V lost 7 bases, J lost 2 bases, and 16 bases lay in between. Germline lookup yields CDR1 LNHDA and CDR2 SQIVND (reference sequence). CDR3 sequence (DNA): TGTGCCAGTACCCTAAGGACAGAACCCACAGATACGCAGTATTTT. This codes for CASTLRTEPTDTQYF.

This clonotype was detected many times. The chain links TRBV12-5 to TRBJ2-1; no clear D. This CDR3 is 13 amino acids long. V gave up 7 bases and J gave up 7 bases, with 14 bases separating them. The V gene's germline CDR1 is LGHNT and CDR2 FRNRAP. CDR3 DNA: TGTGCTAGTGCCCGCCCCGTAGGGAATGAGCAGTTCTTC. Translating it yields CASARPVGNEQFF.

This clonotype has a count of ten or more. This chain joins TRBV12-3 or TRBV12-4 and TRBJ2-3, with 9 bases fitting TRBD2. After removal of 3 bases from V and 0 bases from J, the junction contained 4 bases not matched to a gene. The CDR3 is 16 residues long. The CDR3 bases are TGTGCCAGCAGTTTGACTAGCGGCCCTAGCACAGATACGCAGTATTTT. It yields the protein CASSLTSGPSTDTQYF.

The chain carries TRBV3-1 and TRBJ2-1; no definite D call. Germline values: CDR1 LGHDT, CDR2 YNNKEL (reference sequence). The V and J ends lost 0 bases and 4 bases respectively, with 4 bases between them. The CDR3 consists of 13 residues. CDR3 residues: CASSQDWYNEQFF. The CDR3 bases are TGTGCCAGCAGCCAAGACTGGTACAATGAGCAGTTCTTC.

The J gene is TRBJ2-2, the V gene TRBV11-2, with D maybe TRBD2 (5 bases). Trimming stripped 5 bases from V and 5 bases from J, with 9 bases between. The CDR3 length is 13 residues. From germline, CDR1 is SGHAT and CDR2 FQNNGV. Here the CDR3 reads CASSAGMTGELFF. CDR3 nucleotide sequence: TGTGCCAGCAGCGCCGGGATGACCGGGGAGCTGTTTTTT.

This chain uses TRBV4-1 with TRBJ1-5; D gene ambiguous. The CDR3 has 13 residues. Trimming stripped 4 bases from V and 8 bases from J, with 12 bases between. Germline loops: CDR1 MGHRA, CDR2 YSYEKL. The CDR3 loop reads CASSRTQEEPQHF. Here the CDR3 DNA reads TGCGCCAGCAGCCGGACGCAGGAGGAGCCCCAGCATTTT.

This clonotype came up many times. The V gene is TRBV12-3 or TRBV12-4, the J gene TRBJ1-1; 8 nucleotides match TRBD1. The CDR3 sequence is 14 residues long. V shed 10 bases, J shed 3 bases, and the junction held 10 bases outside the gene matches. DNA for the CDR3: TGTGCCACCGATTGGACAGGGAAGGACACTGAAGCTTTCTTT. Translating it yields CATDWTGKDTEAFF.

As for this clonotype: A much larger clonotype is one base distant, so this may be a read error. The V and J genes are TRBV5-5 and TRBJ2-7; TRBD2 matches 8 bases. Germline-derived CDR1 and CDR2 are SGHKS and YYEKEE (reference sequence). This CDR3 spans 16 amino acids. J lost 4 bases, V lost 4 bases, and 13 bases had no gene match. CDR3 sequence (DNA): TGTGCCAGCAGCCGACCGCCGGGGGGGGAACTATACGAGCAGTACTTC. This sequence encodes CASSRPPGGELYEQYF.

This clonotype has only a few counts. This may be a read error: a much more frequent sequence differs by one nucleotide. This chain connects TRBV12-3 or TRBV12-4 to TRBJ1-4; D remains ambiguous. The CDR3 is 13 amino acids. The CDR3 loop reads CASSQVLNGKLFF. CDR3 sequence (DNA): TGTGCCAGCAGTCAGGTCCTTAATGGAAAACTGTTTTTT.

This clonotype was seen ten or more times. The J gene is TRBJ1-2, the V gene TRBV10-3, with 7 bases fitting TRBD1. With V trimmed by 3 bases and J by 5 bases, 3 bases remained unmatched. The CDR3 covers 13 residues. From germline, CDR1 is ENHRY and CDR2 SYGVKD. CDR3 region: CAISERGPYGYTF. CDR3 DNA sequence: TGTGCCATCAGTGAAAGGGGGCCGTATGGCTACACCTTC.

In its sample, this clonotype was seen many times. This rearrangement joins TRBV12-3 or TRBV12-4 to TRBJ2-4, with D unresolved. The CDR3 runs to 14 residues. The V end lost 5 bases, the J end lost 3 bases, and 11 bases lay between the germline ends. CDR3 sequence: CASSLYVGKNIQYF. In DNA, the CDR3 is TGTGCCAGCAGTCTCTATGTGGGCAAAAACATTCAGTACTTC.